The sequence of this TCR beta chain was determined in a study of blood T cells in healthy people across ages. Notes on the study in general: With naive T cell percentage, TCR beta diversity showed a strong correlation. Per million T cells, TCR beta diversity dropped about linearly as age rose. Long-lived donors exceeded aged donors in naive CD4+ cells and diversity.

Every donor provided approximately 9.2 milliliters of peripheral blood. The CDR3 runs 13 residues. CDR1 is DFQATT and CDR2 is SNEGSKA in the germline V gene (reference sequence). V lost 3 bases and J lost 9, with 12 bases in between. With a J-beta primer mix and a sample-barcoded 5' primer, a second PCR ran roughly 7 to 11 cycles. TCRdb passed the 5' RACE reads through MiXCR, listing each CDR3 protein once. The table shows around 1.7 million distinct CDR3 sequences, with under 30% occurring only once. Concerning this clonotype itself: The antigen is undetermined.

The clonotype was recovered from a woman aged 25 to 39 in good health. The genes are TRBV20-1 and TRBJ1-6; D is unresolved. The specimen sequenced was blood. CDR3 in amino acids: CSASLTPTSPLHF. CDR3 in DNA: TGCAGTGCTAGTCTAACTCCTACTTCACCCCTCCACTTT.